This note documents a single TCR beta chain sequence. Its antigen is as yet unknown. Data came from immunoSEQ multiplex PCR; TCRdb stores just in-frame clones and leaves some out. This sample has some 1.5 million clones, with around 98% found just once. Researchers partitioned CD4+ cells into CD45RA+ naive and CD45RA-negative memory subsets. J gave up 5 bases and V 5 bases, and 7 bases lay outside the gene matches. Per the germline V gene, CDR1 is MNHNY and CDR2 is SVGAGI (reference sequence). The CDR3 is 15 residues long. These data originate in a study of shared clonotypes between healthy human individuals. Findings of the study overall: The generation probabilities recorded for non-shared clonotypes fell below those of clonotypes shared by all four donors.

The gene calls are TRBV6-6 and TRBJ2-1, with TRBD2 identical over 9 bases. The sequencing sample was made of naive CD4+ T cells sorted from blood. Subset defined: CD45RA+ positively selected. The TCR comes from a man younger than 40 in good health. CDR3 sequence (DNA): TGTGCCAGCAGTATTAGCGGGAGTATCCACAATGAGCAGTTCTTC. It codes for CASSISGSIHNEQFF.